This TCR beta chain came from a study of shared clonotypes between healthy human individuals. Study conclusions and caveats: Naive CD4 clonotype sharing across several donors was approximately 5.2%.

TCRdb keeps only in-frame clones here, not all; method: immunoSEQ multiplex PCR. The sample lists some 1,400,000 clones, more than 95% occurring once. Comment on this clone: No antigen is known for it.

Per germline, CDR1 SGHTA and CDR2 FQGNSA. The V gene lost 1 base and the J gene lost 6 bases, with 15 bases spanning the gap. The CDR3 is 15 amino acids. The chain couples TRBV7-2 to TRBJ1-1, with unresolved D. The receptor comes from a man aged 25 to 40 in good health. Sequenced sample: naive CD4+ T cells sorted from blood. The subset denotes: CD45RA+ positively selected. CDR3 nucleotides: TGTGCCAGCAGCTTAGTTGTGAAGGTTGTGGCTGAAGCTTTCTTT. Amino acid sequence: CASSLVVKVVAEAFF.